The T cell receptor beta chain described here comes from a study of blood T cells in healthy people across ages. The study's findings and limits: Nothing was known about donor CMV status, and this possibly confounded expanded clonotype changes. Higher diversity and more naive CD4+ cells were features of long-lived donors, compared to aged donors.

Using a J-beta primer mix together with a sample-barcoded 5' primer, a second PCR was run for roughly 7 to 12 cycles. TCRdb ran MiXCR on the 5' RACE reads and lists one entry per CDR3 protein. The sample has approximately 800,000 distinct CDR3 sequences, around 25% seen once. As concerns this clonotype: Its target is not known.

Separately, the same data were catalogued under a study of T cells of mothers and their children. That paper states: The analysis detected no persistent microchimeric T cell clones.

The sequence was collected from a boy younger than 18 in good health. Sequencing was done on a sample of blood.

The CDR3 here is CASSVRSPLATNEKLFF. Here the CDR3 DNA reads TGTGCCAGCAGTGTTCGGTCTCCCCTTGCAACTAATGAAAAACTGTTTTTT. The gene calls are TRBV2 and TRBJ1-4, with D unresolved. The germline V gene encodes CDR1 SNHLY and CDR2 FYNNEI. The CDR3 runs to 17 residues. Trimming removed 4 bases from V and 0 bases from J, with 15 bases in between.